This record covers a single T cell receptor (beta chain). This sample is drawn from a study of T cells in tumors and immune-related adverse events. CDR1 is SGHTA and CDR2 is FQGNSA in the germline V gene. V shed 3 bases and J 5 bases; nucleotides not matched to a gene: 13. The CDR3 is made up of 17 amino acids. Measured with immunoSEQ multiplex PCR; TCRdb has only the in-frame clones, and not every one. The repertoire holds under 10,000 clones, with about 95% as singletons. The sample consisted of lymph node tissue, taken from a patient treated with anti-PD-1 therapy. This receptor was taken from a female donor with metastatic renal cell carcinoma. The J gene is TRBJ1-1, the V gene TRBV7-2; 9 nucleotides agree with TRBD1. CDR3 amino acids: CASSFVGGGTGSTEAFF. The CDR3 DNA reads TGTGCCAGCAGCTTCGTAGGGGGCGGGACAGGGAGTACTGAAGCTTTCTTT.